This T cell receptor beta chain derives from a study of blood T cell repertoires in COVID-19. Patients of the Seattle cohort, enrolled during active infection, were followed longitudinally. Clones were sequenced by immunoSEQ multiplex PCR, and TCRdb holds only the in-frame ones, with some missing. The sample includes around 190,000 clones, 82% seen only once; the top ten take 7.8%. Germline V gene data show CDR1 as LNHDA and CDR2 as SQIVND (reference sequence). The V gene lost 4 bases and the J gene lost 4 bases, with 9 bases spanning the gap. The CDR3 totals 13 residues. The rearrangement joins TRBV19 to TRBJ2-3; a possible D gene is TRBD1 (6 bases). The clonotype originates from an older woman with COVID-19, enrolled during active disease. Sample: peripheral blood. CDR3 DNA: TGTGCCAGTAGTACGACAGGTTCAGATACGCAGTATTTT. Residues: CASSTTGSDTQYF.